This T cell receptor beta chain was captured by sequencing in a study of blood T cell repertoires in COVID-19 (dated by TCRdb to 2018 to 2021). About the study as a whole: Collaborator samples came from the United States, Italy and Spain and covered acute and convalescent phases of COVID-19. Subjects who had been exposed to COVID-19, were actively infected with it, or had recovered from it provided the deeply sampled blood TCRbeta repertoires that made up the dataset. A de-identified subject ID, COVID-19 status, age in years and sex were almost always included in the sample metadata. Where available, HLA class I and class II types were taken from metadata supplied by the sample provider and were not determined by assay-based typing. The material from the prospective study consisted of cDNA or gDNA derived from T cells, B-cell-depleted T cells, or PBMCs. A freely available public database, intended as a resource for researchers studying the immune response to SARS-CoV-2, is where the repertoires were released. Samples were obtained from the ongoing ImmuneRACE study (first 160 participants) and from approximately 1,200 subjects provided by 6 global collaborators. The paper's findings and limits, for the study overall: The quantity of clinical and demographic metadata differed by source and by participant and was supplied without curation.

Collaborating institutions collected whole blood in K2EDTA tubes following their own protocols. For TCRbeta analysis, collaborators shipped samples in one of three forms: frozen whole blood, isolated PBMCs, or DNA extracted from either of those sample types. TCRbeta CDR3 regions were amplified from genomic DNA by means of the immunoSEQ Assay, a bias-controlled multiplex PCR. In the paper's pipeline: Nucleated cell counts per sample were estimated from amplification of reference gene primers within the assay. To quantify the absolute abundance of each unique TCRbeta CDR3 rearrangement, sequence reads were collapsed and filtered. For each sample, productive Simpson clonality was calculated by taking the square root of Simpson's diversity index across productive rearrangements. What TCRdb holds here is the immuneACCESS table cut down to in-frame rearrangements. Part of the clones is not present; checked against another copy, under half of the missing clones reflect an unresolved V gene, and the others are unexplained. The V and J calls and clone size are taken from that table; D and trimming were inferred from the DNA. The sample records just over 150,000 clones, 75% to 90% of which are singletons. Over 0.5% of the sample comes from the top ten.

This clone was seen a few times. Which antigen it targets is not known. No clone much larger than this one lies a single base away; base qualities are absent. Trimming leaves V shorter by 2 bases and J shorter by 0 bases, with the junction holding 5 bases beyond the gene matches. From its cysteine to its phenylalanine, the CDR3 spans 17 amino acids. CDR3 DNA only is kept here, 51 bases in frame from base 1. Sequences LNHNV (CDR1) and YYDKDF (CDR2) are obtained from the germline V gene (reference sequence). Sequencing was carried out using peripheral blood. The TCR sequence derives from a man between 60 and 75 years old with acute or convalescent COVID-19. The chain joins TRBV15 to TRBJ1-5; 9 bases in between match TRBD1. The DNA is TGTGCCACCAGCAGAAACAGGGGGCAGAATAGCAATCAGCCCCAGCATTTT. This codes for CATSRNRGQNSNQPQHF.